Listed below are T cell receptor beta chains from one sample, sequenced in a study of regulatory T cells. Sequencing was performed with immunoSEQ multiplex PCR; in TCRdb, only in-frame clones are kept and a portion is missing. The sample holds about 1,100 clones, approximately 90% seen once. Input material: CD4+ Tregs sorted from blood. Every receptor here comes from a person aged 30-39 years with CD3G deficiency. CDR3s include the opening cysteine and the closing phenylalanine or tryptophan. A D gene is named only where the DNA matches it firmly. For some rows the clone size is stated as once, few or many, or as a class when expanded; others skip it.

d_call,clone_size,j_call,v_call,cdr3_nt,cdr3_aa
-,-,TRBJ2-3,TRBV5-1,TGCGCCAGCAGCCTGCGGACATCCTCAGGCACAGATACGCAGTATTTT,CASSLRTSSGTDTQYF
-,-,TRBJ1-3,TRBV5-1,TGCGCCAGCAGCTTAGGCGGGACCCTATTCGGAAACACCATATATTTT,CASSLGGTLFGNTIYF
-,-,TRBJ1-1,TRBV28,TGTGCCAGCTCCTGGGGTGGGCAGGGTGGTTCTGAAGCTTTCTTT,CASSWGGQGGSEAFF
-,-,TRBJ2-1,TRBV20-1,TGCAGTGCCGCTCGGGGATCTGAGCAGTTCTTC,CSAARGSEQFF
-,few,TRBJ2-3,TRBV7-9,TGTGCCAGCAGCTTAGGGGCCGGCACAGATACGCAGTATTTT,CASSLGAGTDTQYF
-,-,TRBJ2-5,TRBV7-2,TGTGCCAGCAGCTCCTGGGGAGGCCAAGAGACCCAGTACTTC,CASSSWGGQETQYF
-,-,TRBJ2-6,TRBV19,TGTGCCAGTAGAAAACAGATCCGCTCTGGGGCCAACGTCCTGACTTTC,CASRKQIRSGANVLTF
-,-,TRBJ2-1,TRBV6-1,TGTGCCAGCAGTGATGGACAAACCTACAATGAGCAGTTCTTC,CASSDGQTYNEQFF
-,-,TRBJ1-6,TRBV19,TGTGCCAGTAGTCTACGGACAGCAAATTCACCCCTCCACTTT,CASSLRTANSPLHF
TRBD1,-,TRBJ2-7,TRBV11-2,TGTGCCAGCAGCTTAGAGTGGACAGGGGCCAACGAGCAGTACTTC,CASSLEWTGANEQYF
-,-,TRBJ2-3,TRBV10-2,TGCGCCAGCAGATCCGGGCGCACAGATACGCAGTATTTT,CASRSGRTDTQYF
-,-,TRBJ2-3,TRBV6-1,TGTGCCAGCAGTGAAGCGATTTTTACTAGCACAGATACGCAGTATTTT,CASSEAIFTSTDTQYF
TRBD2,-,TRBJ2-7,TRBV6-6,TGTGCCAGCAGCGCGGGGGGCTACGAGCAGTACTTC,CASSAGGYEQYF
-,-,TRBJ1-5,TRBV6-6,TGTGCCAGCAGCCCTCCGAATCAGCCCCAGCATTTT,CASSPPNQPQHF
-,-,TRBJ1-1,TRBV6-6,TGTGCCAGCAGTCCGCAGTTGGGCGAAGCTTTCTTT,CASSPQLGEAFF
-,-,TRBJ1-5,TRBV6-5,TGTGCCAGCAGTTACGATGGGAATCAGCCCCAGCATTTT,CASSYDGNQPQHF
-,-,TRBJ1-2,TRBV5-5,TGTGCCAGCAGCTTGGAGGCGGGCCCGGGGTATGGCTACACCTTC,CASSLEAGPGYGYTF
-,-,TRBJ2-7,TRBV11-2,TGTGCCAGCAGCTTAAGGGGTTGGGGCTACGAGCAGTACTTC,CASSLRGWGYEQYF
-,-,TRBJ2-1,TRBV5-1,TGCGCCAGCAGCTTGGGCCCCCGGGCCGAGCAGTTCTTC,CASSLGPRAEQFF
-,-,TRBJ2-1,TRBV28,TGTGCCAGCAGTCCGACCCGACCGGCAAGGGATGAGCAGTTCTTC,CASSPTRPARDEQFF
TRBD1,-,TRBJ2-7,TRBV6-1,TGTGCCAGCAGTGTCGACAGGGGTCCCTACGAGCAGTACTTC,CASSVDRGPYEQYF
TRBD1,few,TRBJ1-1,TRBV6-6,TGTGCCAGCAGTTCAGACAGGGTATCGACTGAAGCTTTCTTT,CASSSDRVSTEAFF
-,large,TRBJ2-7,TRBV6-1,TGTGCCAGCAGTGAAGTCCCCACCGGAGGGGAGCAGTACTTC,CASSEVPTGGEQYF
-,-,TRBJ1-2,TRBV5-1,TGCGCCAGCAGCGAGTCGGTCTATGGCTACACCTTC,CASSESVYGYTF
-,few,TRBJ2-7,TRBV7-8,TGTGCCAGCAGCCCGCGGGGGCGCGGATCCGCCTACGAGCAGTACTTC,CASSPRGRGSAYEQYF
TRBD1,-,TRBJ2-2,TRBV28,TGTGCCAGCAGCCTTGGGACAGGTTACACCGGGGAGCTGTTTTTT,CASSLGTGYTGELFF
TRBD1,-,TRBJ2-7,TRBV10-3,TGTGCCATCAGTCGGGACAGGAGGAACGAGCAGTACTTC,CAISRDRRNEQYF
-,few,TRBJ1-2,TRBV28,TGTGCCAGCAGTCCTCTCCGGAACTATGGCTACACCTTC,CASSPLRNYGYTF
-,-,TRBJ2-3,TRBV7-8,TGTGCCAGCAGCTTTTACGGAGATACGCAGTATTTT,CASSFYGDTQYF
-,-,TRBJ2-7,TRBV10-3,TGTGCCATCAGTGAGCGCAGGGATTACGAGCAGTACTTC,CAISERRDYEQYF
TRBD1,-,TRBJ1-2,TRBV5-6,TGTGCCAGCAGCAAGCGGTGGACAGGGATCAACTATGGCTACACCTTC,CASSKRWTGINYGYTF
-,-,TRBJ1-2,TRBV6-1,TGTGCCAGCAGTGAAATATCGTTCGGGACTGGCTACACCTTC,CASSEISFGTGYTF
TRBD1,-,TRBJ2-2,TRBV5-1,TGCGCCAGCAGCCCGGGACAGACGAACACCGGGGAGCTGTTTTTT,CASSPGQTNTGELFF
TRBD1,-,TRBJ1-5,TRBV28,TGTGCCAGCAGTTTACCCAGGGGGGTTCATAGCAATCAGCCCCAGCATTTT,CASSLPRGVHSNQPQHF
TRBD1,few,TRBJ2-7,TRBV18,TGTGCCAGCTCACCAGGACAGGGAGCGACCTACGAGCAGTACTTC,CASSPGQGATYEQYF
TRBD1,-,TRBJ2-7,TRBV7-2,TGTGCCAGCAGCTTCCAGGGGGCAAGGGAGCAGTACTTC,CASSFQGAREQYF
TRBD1,-,TRBJ1-5,TRBV6-4,TGTGCCAGCAGGGGGACAGGTTCGGAGGGAAGCAATCAGCCCCAGCATTTT,CASRGTGSEGSNQPQHF
-,-,TRBJ2-7,TRBV28,-,CASSSSTEQQYF
-,-,TRBJ2-3,TRBV7-5,TGTGCCAGAAGCTTAGTGGCTAGCGGGGACAACACAGATACGCAGTATTTT,CARSLVASGDNTDTQYF
TRBD1,-,TRBJ1-4,TRBV6-1,TGTGCCAGCAGTCGGGGGACAGCGGGTGAAAAACTGTTTTTT,CASSRGTAGEKLFF
TRBD1,-,TRBJ1-5,TRBV6-6,TGTGCCAGCAGTCGACAGACAGGGGGCAATCAGCCCCAGCATTTT,CASSRQTGGNQPQHF
TRBD1,-,TRBJ1-5,TRBV2,TGTGCCAGCAGTCTGACAGGGTGCAATCAGCCCCAGCATTTT,CASSLTGCNQPQHF
-,-,TRBJ2-1,TRBV28,TGTGCCAGCAGTCTTATTGGGCAGGGATTTTGGGGTGAGCAGTTCTTC,CASSLIGQGFWGEQFF
TRBD1,few,TRBJ2-3,TRBV20-1,TGCAGTGCTGACAGGGGCGATACGCAGTATTTT,CSADRGDTQYF
TRBD1,few,TRBJ2-6,TRBV11-2,TGTGCCAGCAGCGTCCGGGACAGATTATCTGGGGCCAACGTCCTGACTTTC,CASSVRDRLSGANVLTF
TRBD1,-,TRBJ2-7,TRBV5-1,TGCGCCAGCAGACGTCCGGGACAGGGGATCGGCGAGCAGTACTTC,CASRRPGQGIGEQYF
TRBD2,-,TRBJ2-1,TRBV18,TGTGCCAGCTCACCCAAGCGGGGGGACAATGAGCAGTTCTTC,CASSPKRGDNEQFF